The next 16 T cell receptor beta chains were all read from a single sample in a study of blood T cell repertoires in COVID-19. Repertoires were generated with immunoSEQ multiplex PCR, while TCRdb's copy carries only in-frame clones and drops some. The table includes more than 65,000 clones, around 79% detected once. The sequenced material came from peripheral blood. These receptors were obtained from a woman aged 70 to 79 with acute or convalescent COVID-19.

This CDR3 is CASSLQGGQPQHF. The CDR3 DNA sequence: TGTGCCAGCAGCCTGCAGGGAGGGCAGCCCCAGCATTTT. This rearrangement joins TRBV12-3 or TRBV12-4 to TRBJ1-5, with a weak D call TRBD1 (5 bases). V lost 6 bases to trimming and J lost 7 bases, with 13 bases between them. This CDR3 has 13 amino acids.

DNA of the CDR3: TGTGCCAGCAGTTTCTCCAGGGCGGGCAATCAGCCCCAGCATTTT. Its protein is CASSFSRAGNQPQHF. The rearrangement uses TRBV28 and TRBJ1-5; D might be TRBD1 (5 bases). The CDR3 runs to 15 residues. Trimming stripped 3 bases from V and 2 bases from J, with 11 bases between. Germline V gene data show CDR1 as MDHEN and CDR2 as SYDVKM.

The rearrangement joins TRBV5-4 to TRBJ1-4; maybe TRBD1 (6 bases). Trimming cost V 4 bases and J 4 bases, with 11 bases left between them. The CDR3 consists of 14 residues. The germline V gene encodes CDR1 SGHNT and CDR2 YYREEE (reference sequence). As DNA, the CDR3 is TGTGCCAGCAGCCCGACAGGCCGTAATGAAAAACTGTTTTTT. Encoded protein: CASSPTGRNEKLFF. Combining the CDR3 with reference TRBV5-4 and TRBJ1-4 gives the whole variable domain ETGVTQSPTHLIKTRGQQVTLRCSSQSGHNTVSWYQQALGQGPQFIFQYYREEENGRGNFPPRFSGLQFPNYSSELNVNALELDDSALYLCASSPTGRNEKLFFGSGTQLSVL.

The CDR3 sequence is CASSPSLDRGDYGYTF. CDR3 nucleotides: TGTGCCAGCAGCCCCAGCCTAGACAGGGGGGACTATGGCTACACCTTC. This sequence joins TRBV5-4 and TRBJ1-2; TRBD1 aligns across 9 bases. The junction had 10 bases not matched to a gene; V was cut back by 4 bases and J by 3 bases. The germline gives CDR1 SGHNT, CDR2 YYREEE (reference sequence). The CDR3 is 16 residues long.

The rearrangement links TRBV3-1 (or the pseudogene TRBV3-2) to TRBJ2-6; D not resolved. The CDR3 covers 15 residues. Trimming left V 2 bases short and J 4 bases short, with 9 bases between. Germline V lookup: CDR1 LGHDT, CDR2 YNNKEL (reference sequence). CDR3 sequence reads: CASSQRSAGANVLTF. CDR3 nucleotide sequence: TGTGCCAGCAGCCAAAGGAGTGCCGGGGCCAACGTCCTGACTTTC.

The chain uses TRBV6-5 and TRBJ2-3; 9 nucleotides agree with TRBD2. The CDR3 spans 14 residues. With 10 bases clipped from V and 5 bases from J, the junction kept 10 bases outside the gene matches. The germline CDR1 and CDR2 sequences are MNHEY and SVGAGI. The CDR3 DNA is TGTGCCACTAGAGCGGGGGGAGGAGTAGATACGCAGTATTTT. It is translated as CATRAGGGVDTQYF.

This clone was recorded a few times. The chain recombines TRBV7-2 with TRBJ2-7; 9 nucleotides agree with TRBD1. Germline-derived CDR1 and CDR2 are SGHTA and FQGNSA. This CDR3 spans 15 amino acids. Losses at the gene ends were 5 bases for V and 2 bases for J; bases not matched to a gene: 7. CDR3 DNA sequence: TGTGCCAGCAGCCCCGGGACAGGGCGCACCTACGAGCAGTACTTC. Protein: CASSPGTGRTYEQYF.

The genes are TRBV29-1 and TRBJ2-7; D may be TRBD1 (5 bases). The CDR3 has 12 amino acids. Germline V gene sequence: CDR1 SQVTM, CDR2 ANQGSEA. V was trimmed by 4 bases and J by 0 bases, leaving 7 bases between them. The chain's CDR3 is CSVAQGSYEQYF. In nucleotides, the CDR3 is TGCAGCGTTGCTCAGGGCTCCTACGAGCAGTACTTC.

This clone was counted a single time. The chain combines TRBV5-1 with TRBJ1-2; TRBD1 aligns across 8 bases. The CDR3 has 15 amino acids. V dropped 1 base and J dropped 7; count of bases not matched to a gene: 9. In germline, CDR1 is SGHRS, CDR2 YFSETQ. The CDR3 DNA reads TGCGCCAGCAGCTTGTCTGCGACAGGGGAAACTGGCTACACCTTC. Protein: CASSLSATGETGYTF.

The chain joins TRBV7-6 to TRBJ2-5, with 10 bases matching TRBD2. Per germline, CDR1 SGHVS and CDR2 FNYEAQ. V lost 3 bases to trimming and J lost 7 bases; unmatched junction nucleotides: 5. The CDR3 runs 14 residues. The CDR3 loop reads CASSLPASGGTQYF. CDR3 nucleotide sequence: TGTGCCAGCAGCTTGCCGGCTAGCGGGGGGACCCAGTACTTC.

V usage is TRBV27 and J usage is TRBJ1-2; 7 nucleotides match TRBD1. V trimming: 6 bases; J trimming: 4 bases; junction bases outside the gene matches: 8. CDR1 and CDR2 from the germline V gene are MNHEY and SMNVEV (reference sequence). The CDR3 is 14 amino acids. In DNA form, the CDR3 reads TGTGCCAGCAGGACGACAGGGCAAGGCTATGGCTACACCTTC. Its protein product is CASRTTGQGYGYTF.

The rearrangement links TRBV27 to TRBJ1-2, with 8 nucleotides matching TRBD1. Per the germline V gene, CDR1 is MNHEY and CDR2 is SMNVEV (reference sequence). V shed 4 bases, J shed 8 bases, and the junction held 3 bases outside the gene matches. CDR3 length: 12 amino acids. The CDR3 loop reads CASSYPGGGYTF. The CDR3 DNA reads TGTGCCAGCAGTTACCCAGGGGGCGGCTACACCTTC.

This clone has a single count. The chain combines TRBV18 with TRBJ1-6; 7 nucleotides line up with TRBD1. Germline-derived CDR1 and CDR2 are KGHSH and LQKENI. The trim removed 2 bases at V and 5 bases at J, leaving 3 bases unmatched. The CDR3 extends over 15 amino acids. The CDR3 loop is CASSPRQGDNSPLHF. CDR3 DNA sequence: TGTGCCAGCTCACCAAGGCAGGGGGATAATTCACCCCTCCACTTT.

The chain joins TRBV11-2 to TRBJ1-4; D uncertain. The CDR3 length is 13 residues. V was pared by 5 bases and J by 12 bases, with 16 bases between. In germline, CDR1 is SGHAT, CDR2 FQNNGV. In nucleotides, the CDR3 is TGTGCCAGCAGCCCGATCAGGACCGGGGAACTGTTTTTT. Protein: CASSPIRTGELFF.

This clone was counted a few times. The rearrangement links TRBV2 to TRBJ1-5; 8 positions agree with TRBD1. CDR3 length equals 15 residues. The ends lost 5 bases at V and 3 bases at J; junction bases unmatched: 6. The germline V gene has CDR1 SNHLY and CDR2 FYNNEI. This CDR3 is CASSKQGDPNQPQHF. For the CDR3, the DNA is TGTGCCAGCAGTAAACAGGGGGATCCCAATCAGCCCCAGCATTTT.

The V call is TRBV6-1, the J call TRBJ1-1; D not resolved. The CDR3 loop spans 11 amino acids. Germline V gene data show CDR1 as MNHNS and CDR2 as SASEGT. Trimming took off 2 bases at V and 11 bases at J, with 9 bases between the two ends. This CDR3 is CASSEYWRAFF. The CDR3 coding sequence is TGTGCCAGCAGTGAATATTGGAGGGCTTTCTTT.